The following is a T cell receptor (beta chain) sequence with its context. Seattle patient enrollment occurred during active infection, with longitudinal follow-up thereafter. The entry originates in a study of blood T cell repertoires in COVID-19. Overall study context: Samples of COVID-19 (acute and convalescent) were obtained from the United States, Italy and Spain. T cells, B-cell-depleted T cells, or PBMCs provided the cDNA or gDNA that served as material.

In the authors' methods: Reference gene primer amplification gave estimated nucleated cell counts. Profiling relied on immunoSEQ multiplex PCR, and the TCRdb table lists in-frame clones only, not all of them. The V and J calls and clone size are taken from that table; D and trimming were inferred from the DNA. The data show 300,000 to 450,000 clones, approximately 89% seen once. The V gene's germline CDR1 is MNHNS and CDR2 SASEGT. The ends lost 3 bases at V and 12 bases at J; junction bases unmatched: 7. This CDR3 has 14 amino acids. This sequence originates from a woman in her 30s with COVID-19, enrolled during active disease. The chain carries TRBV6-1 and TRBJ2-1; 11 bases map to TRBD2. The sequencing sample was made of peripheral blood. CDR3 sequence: CASSEVAGGLGQFF. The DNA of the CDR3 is TGTGCCAGCAGTGAGGTAGCGGGAGGGCTCGGGCAGTTCTTC.